This is a list of T cell receptor beta chains from one sample in a study of T cells expressing NK-cell markers. TCRdb reprocessed the 5' RACE reads, keeping one entry per CDR3 protein, no DNA. Recorded for this sample: roughly 150,000 distinct CDR3 sequences. Input material: blood T cells: a sorted CD56 or NKG2C T cell subset, CD4+ or CD8+ T cells, or bulk PBMC T cells (not recorded which). The receptors were sampled from a man between 18 and 69 years old in good health. Both conserved end residues are part of each CDR3.

j_gene | len | v_gene | CDR3aa
TRBJ2-2 | 14 | TRBV2 | CASSERGVTGELFF
TRBJ2-7 | 12 | TRBV5-6 | CASSGLPHEQYF
TRBJ2-7 | 15 | TRBV15 | CATSRDVGGNYEQYF
TRBJ2-7 | 16 | TRBV4-2 | CASSLGGTGNSYEQYF
TRBJ2-7 | 13 | TRBV20-1 | CSAEGSQDYEQYF
TRBJ1-2 | 14 | TRBV6-1 | CASRDKTSYYGYTF
TRBJ1-1 | 13 | TRBV6-1 | CASSTGANTEAFF
TRBJ2-5 | 14 | TRBV12-3/TRBV12-4 | CASSLRQGQETQYF
TRBJ1-1 | 17 | TRBV19 | CASSIETRTGEATEAFF
TRBJ2-1 | 15 | TRBV21-1 | CASRLTGANYNEQFF
TRBJ2-3 | 17 | TRBV3-1 | CASSQGVSGGRTDTQYF
TRBJ1-1 | 15 | TRBV19 | CASSIDPDGDTEAFF
TRBJ2-5 | 14 | TRBV2 | CASSEAGSQETQYF
TRBJ1-2 | 14 | TRBV7-2 | CASSHGNQNYGYTF
TRBJ2-5 | 14 | TRBV5-1 | CASSWYSEPETQYF
TRBJ1-2 | 16 | TRBV18 | CASSPGTGSYNYGYTF
TRBJ1-5 | 17 | TRBV10-2 | CASSELGGQGAGQPQHF
TRBJ1-1 | 12 | TRBV6-6 | CASSPYRVEAFF
TRBJ1-1 | 12 | TRBV7-9 | CAGRGGNTEAFF
TRBJ1-1 | 13 | TRBV27 | CASQAGIGAEAFF
TRBJ2-1 | 14 | TRBV19 | CASSIARMDHEQFF
TRBJ1-1 | 13 | TRBV21-1 | CVDKPPMNTEAFF
TRBJ2-3 | 13 | TRBV2 | CASSETMSDTQYF
TRBJ1-6 | 15 | TRBV30 | CAWSHGTGATSPLHF
TRBJ1-2 | 14 | TRBV20-1 | CSARDLQGMEGYTF
TRBJ2-2 | 17 | TRBV15 | CATSDRDLRMNTGELFF
TRBJ2-4 | 16 | TRBV9 | CASSVGGAGAKNIQYF
TRBJ1-5 | 15 | TRBV6-2/TRBV6-3 | CASSLTAYSNQPQHF
TRBJ2-2 | 15 | TRBV20-1 | CSARGAGGNTGELFF
TRBJ2-7 | 15 | TRBV14 | CASSQESSQKREQYF
TRBJ1-1 | 14 | TRBV15 | CATSRDPGNTEAFF
TRBJ2-7 | 14 | TRBV21-1 | CASRALDSTYEQYF
TRBJ2-5 | 13 | TRBV13 | CASSLRSQGTQYF
TRBJ2-5 | 17 | TRBV6-5 | CASSYSIPRQGQETQYF
TRBJ1-1 | 13 | TRBV3-1 | CASRIRQGTEAFF
TRBJ2-2 | 16 | TRBV24-1 | CATSDFPGVGTGELFF
TRBJ1-4 | 15 | TRBV6-5 | CASSYSRQTNEKLFF
TRBJ2-3 | 18 | TRBV9 | CASSVGPGDRVLPDTQYF
TRBJ2-7 | 18 | TRBV27 | CASSSGTSGGQGVDEQYF
TRBJ2-5 | 22 | TRBV7-2 | CASSCLRDTDSTLAGSQETQYF
TRBJ2-3 | 13 | TRBV7-6 | CASLPPGTDTQYF
TRBJ2-7 | 14 | TRBV4-1 | CASSQPREPYEQYF
TRBJ2-7 | 15 | TRBV2 | CASSEATEGSYEQYF
TRBJ1-5 | 14 | TRBV7-6 | CASSLVHDNQPQHF
TRBJ2-7 | 11 | TRBV20-1 | CSAPRGGEQYF
TRBJ2-2 | 15 | TRBV5-4 | CASSWTSGGPGELFF
TRBJ2-7 | 15 | TRBV20-1 | CSADGEWKGSLEQYF
TRBJ2-7 | 14 | TRBV5-6 | CASSLGGTGVEQYF
TRBJ1-1 | 15 | TRBV13 | CASSPPTGVVAEAFF
TRBJ2-3 | 16 | TRBV20-1 | CSASSGLASLTDTQYF
TRBJ1-1 | 11 | TRBV2 | CASNDWTAVFF
TRBJ1-3 | 15 | TRBV4-2 | CASRLDRGSGNTIYF
TRBJ2-7 | 14 | TRBV7-9 | CASSFGQGNHEQYF